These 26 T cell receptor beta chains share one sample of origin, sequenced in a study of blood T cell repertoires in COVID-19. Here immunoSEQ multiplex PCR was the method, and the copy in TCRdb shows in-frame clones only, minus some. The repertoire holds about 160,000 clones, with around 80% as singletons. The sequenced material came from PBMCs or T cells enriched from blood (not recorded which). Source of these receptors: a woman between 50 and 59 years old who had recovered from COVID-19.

CDR3 protein: CASTPGTSGRATYEQYF. For the CDR3, the DNA is TGTGCCAGCACTCCGGGGACTAGCGGGAGGGCCACCTACGAGCAGTACTTC. The chain couples TRBV28 to TRBJ2-7; 16 nucleotides agree with TRBD2. V gave up 7 bases and J gave up 2 bases; unmatched junction bases: 8. This CDR3 has 17 residues. CDR1 and CDR2 from the germline V gene are MDHEN and SYDVKM.

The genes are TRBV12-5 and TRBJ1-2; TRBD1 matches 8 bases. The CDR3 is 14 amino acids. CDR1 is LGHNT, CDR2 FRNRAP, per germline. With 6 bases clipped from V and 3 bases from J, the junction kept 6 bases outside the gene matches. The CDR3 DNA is TGTGCTAGTGGCCGACCGGGACAGGACTATGGCTACACCTTC. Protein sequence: CASGRPGQDYGYTF. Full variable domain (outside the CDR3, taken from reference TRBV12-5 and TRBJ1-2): DARVTQTPRHKVTEMGQEVTMRCQPILGHNTVFWYRQTMMQGLELLAYFRNRAPLDDSGMPKDRFSAEMPDATLATLKIQPSEPRDSAVYFCASGRPGQDYGYTFGSGTRLTVV.

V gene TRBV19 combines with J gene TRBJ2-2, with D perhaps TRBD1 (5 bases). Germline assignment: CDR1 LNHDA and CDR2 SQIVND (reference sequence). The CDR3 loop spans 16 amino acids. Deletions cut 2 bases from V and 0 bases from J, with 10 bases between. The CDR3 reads CASSIFDSANTGELFF. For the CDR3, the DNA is TGTGCCAGTAGTATATTCGACAGCGCGAACACCGGGGAGCTGTTTTTT.

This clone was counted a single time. CDR3 sequence reads: CASSQFTRQNYGYTF. The DNA for the CDR3 is TGTGCCAGCAGCCAATTTACGCGACAGAACTATGGCTACACCTTC. The rearrangement links TRBV3-1 (or the pseudogene TRBV3-2) to TRBJ1-2; D perhaps matches TRBD1 (5 bases). The CDR3 has 15 residues. Trimming removed 2 bases from V and 2 bases from J, with 12 bases in between. The germline CDR1 and CDR2 sequences are LGHDT and YNNKEL (reference sequence).

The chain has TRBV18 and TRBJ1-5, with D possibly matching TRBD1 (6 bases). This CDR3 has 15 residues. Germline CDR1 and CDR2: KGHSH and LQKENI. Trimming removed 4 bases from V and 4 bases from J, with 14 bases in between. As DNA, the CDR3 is TGTGCCAGCTCACAAACCGGACAGCCTAATCAGCCCCAGCATTTT. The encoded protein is CASSQTGQPNQPQHF.

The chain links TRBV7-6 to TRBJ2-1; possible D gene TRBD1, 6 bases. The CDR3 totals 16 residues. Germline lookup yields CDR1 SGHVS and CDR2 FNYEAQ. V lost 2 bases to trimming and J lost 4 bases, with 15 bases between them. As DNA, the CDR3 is TGTGCCAGCAGCTTACGGCCGTTGGACAGTTACAATGAGCAGTTCTTC. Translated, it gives CASSLRPLDSYNEQFF.

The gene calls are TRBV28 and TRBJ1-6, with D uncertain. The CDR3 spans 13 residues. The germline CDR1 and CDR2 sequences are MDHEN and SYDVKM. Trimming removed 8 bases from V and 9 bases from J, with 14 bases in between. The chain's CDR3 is CASLTGRLSPLHF. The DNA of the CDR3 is TGTGCCAGCTTGACTGGCCGCCTTTCACCCCTCCACTTT.

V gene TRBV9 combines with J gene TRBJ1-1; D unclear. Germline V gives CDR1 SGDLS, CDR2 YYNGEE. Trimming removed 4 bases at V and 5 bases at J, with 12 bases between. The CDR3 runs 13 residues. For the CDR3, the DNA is TGTGCCAGCAGCAGGGAGGGAGGGACTGAAGCTTTCTTT. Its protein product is CASSREGGTEAFF.

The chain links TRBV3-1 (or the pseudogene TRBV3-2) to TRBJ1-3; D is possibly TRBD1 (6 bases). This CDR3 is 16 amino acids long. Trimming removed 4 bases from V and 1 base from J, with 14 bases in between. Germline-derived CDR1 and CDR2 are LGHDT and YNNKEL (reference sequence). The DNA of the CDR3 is TGTGCCAGCAGCCTCGGGGGGCTGTTGTCTGGAAACACCATATATTTT. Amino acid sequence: CASSLGGLLSGNTIYF.

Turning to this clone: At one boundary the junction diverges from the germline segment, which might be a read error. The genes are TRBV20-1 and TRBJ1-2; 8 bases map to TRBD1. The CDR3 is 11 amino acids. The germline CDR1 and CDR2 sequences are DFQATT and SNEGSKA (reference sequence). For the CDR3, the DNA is TGCAGTGCTAGAGATCGACAGGGGATGTGGTTC. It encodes CSARDRQGMWF.

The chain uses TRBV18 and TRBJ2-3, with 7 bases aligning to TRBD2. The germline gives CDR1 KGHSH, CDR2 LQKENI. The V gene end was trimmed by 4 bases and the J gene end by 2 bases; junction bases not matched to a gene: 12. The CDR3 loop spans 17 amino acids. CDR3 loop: CASSLGTNLFSTDTQYF. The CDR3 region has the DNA TGTGCCAGCTCACTGGGGACTAACCTATTCTCCACAGATACGCAGTATTTT.

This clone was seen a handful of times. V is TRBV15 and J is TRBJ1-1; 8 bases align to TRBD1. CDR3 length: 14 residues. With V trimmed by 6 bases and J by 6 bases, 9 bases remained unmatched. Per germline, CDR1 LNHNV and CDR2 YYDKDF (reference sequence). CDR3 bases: TGTGCCACCAGGCCGAGTGTGACAGGGGCTGAAGCTTTCTTT. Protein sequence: CATRPSVTGAEAFF.

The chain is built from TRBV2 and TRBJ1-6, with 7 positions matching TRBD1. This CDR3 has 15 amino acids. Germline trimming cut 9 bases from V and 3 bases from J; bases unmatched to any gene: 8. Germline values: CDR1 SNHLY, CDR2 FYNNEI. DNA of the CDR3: TGTGCCAGTCGACGACAGGGTATCTATAATTCACCCCTCCACTTT. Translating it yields CASRRQGIYNSPLHF.

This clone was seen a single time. CDR3 in DNA: TGCGCCAGCAGCCGCGAGAGCGATCTTTCCCAAGAGACCCAGTACTTC. Translation gives CASSRESDLSQETQYF. The chain recombines TRBV5-1 with TRBJ2-5, with D uncertain. The CDR3 loop spans 16 amino acids. Per germline, CDR1 SGHRS and CDR2 YFSETQ. Deletions cut 4 bases from V and 1 base from J, with 17 bases between.

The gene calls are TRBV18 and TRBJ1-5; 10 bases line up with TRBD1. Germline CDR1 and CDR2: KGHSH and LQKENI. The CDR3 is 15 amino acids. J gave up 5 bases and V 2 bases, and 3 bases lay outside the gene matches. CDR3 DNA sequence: TGTGCCAGCTCACCAATCGGGACAGGGGATCAGCCCCAGCATTTT. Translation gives CASSPIGTGDQPQHF.

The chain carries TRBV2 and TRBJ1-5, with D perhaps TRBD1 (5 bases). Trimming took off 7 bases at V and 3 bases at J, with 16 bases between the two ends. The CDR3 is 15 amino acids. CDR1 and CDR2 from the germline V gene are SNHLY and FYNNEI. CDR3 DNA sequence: TGTGCCAGCACCCTTGGGGGGTCCCCCAATCAGCCCCAGCATTTT. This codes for CASTLGGSPNQPQHF.

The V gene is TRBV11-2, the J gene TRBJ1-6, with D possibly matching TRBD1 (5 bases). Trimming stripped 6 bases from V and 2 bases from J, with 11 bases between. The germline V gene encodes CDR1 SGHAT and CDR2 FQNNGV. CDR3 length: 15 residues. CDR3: CASRGGNAYNSPLHF. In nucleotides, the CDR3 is TGTGCCAGCAGGGGGGGGAACGCCTATAATTCACCCCTCCACTTT. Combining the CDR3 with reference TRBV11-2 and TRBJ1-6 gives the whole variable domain EAGVAQSPRYKIIEKRQSVAFWCNPISGHATLYWYQQILGQGPKLLIQFQNNGVVDDSQLPKDRFSAERLKGVDSTLKIQPAKLEDSAVYLCASRGGNAYNSPLHFGNGTRLTVT.

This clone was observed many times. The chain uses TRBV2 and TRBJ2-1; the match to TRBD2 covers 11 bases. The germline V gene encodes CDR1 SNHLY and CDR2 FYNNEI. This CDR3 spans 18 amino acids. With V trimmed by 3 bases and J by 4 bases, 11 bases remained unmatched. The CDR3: CASSDLLAGGLGYNEQFF. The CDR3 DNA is TGTGCCAGCAGTGACCTTCTAGCGGGGGGATTGGGATACAATGAGCAGTTCTTC.

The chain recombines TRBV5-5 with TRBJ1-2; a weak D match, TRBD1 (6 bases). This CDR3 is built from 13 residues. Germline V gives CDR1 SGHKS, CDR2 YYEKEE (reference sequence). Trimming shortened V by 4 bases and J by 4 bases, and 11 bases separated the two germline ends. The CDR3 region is CASSLDRIYGYTF. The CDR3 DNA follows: TGTGCCAGCAGCCTGGACAGAATCTATGGCTACACCTTC.

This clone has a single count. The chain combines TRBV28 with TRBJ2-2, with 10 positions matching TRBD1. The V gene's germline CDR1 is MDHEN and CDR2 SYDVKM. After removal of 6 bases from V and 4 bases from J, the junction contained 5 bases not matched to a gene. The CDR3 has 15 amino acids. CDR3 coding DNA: TGTGCCAGCAGGTCGGGACAGGGGACCACCGGGGAGCTGTTTTTT. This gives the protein CASRSGQGTTGELFF. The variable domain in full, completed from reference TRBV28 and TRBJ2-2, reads DVKVTQSSRYLVKRTGEKVFLECVQDMDHENMFWYRQDPGLGLRLIYFSYDVKMKEKGDIPEGYSVSREKKERFSLILESASTNQTSMYLCASRSGQGTTGELFFGEGSRLTVL.

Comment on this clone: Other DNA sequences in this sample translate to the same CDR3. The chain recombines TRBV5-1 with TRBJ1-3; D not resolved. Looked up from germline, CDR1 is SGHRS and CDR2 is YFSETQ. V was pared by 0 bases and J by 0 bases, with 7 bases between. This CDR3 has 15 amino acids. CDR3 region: CASSLAGSSGNTIYF. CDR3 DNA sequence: TGCGCCAGCAGCTTGGCTGGCAGCTCTGGAAACACCATATATTTT.

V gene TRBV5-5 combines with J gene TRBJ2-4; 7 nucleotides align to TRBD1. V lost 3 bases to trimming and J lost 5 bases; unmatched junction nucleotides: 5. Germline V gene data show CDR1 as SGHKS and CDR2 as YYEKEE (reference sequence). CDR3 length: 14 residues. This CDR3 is CASSWSGTENIQYF. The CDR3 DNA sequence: TGTGCCAGCAGCTGGTCCGGGACAGAAAACATTCAGTACTTC.

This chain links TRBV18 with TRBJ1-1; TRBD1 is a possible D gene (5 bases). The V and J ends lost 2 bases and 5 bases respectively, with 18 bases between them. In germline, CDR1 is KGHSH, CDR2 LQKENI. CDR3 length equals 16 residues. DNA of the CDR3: TGTGCCAGCTCACCAACTGTCACGGGGGGTCGGACTGAAGCTTTCTTT. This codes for CASSPTVTGGRTEAFF.

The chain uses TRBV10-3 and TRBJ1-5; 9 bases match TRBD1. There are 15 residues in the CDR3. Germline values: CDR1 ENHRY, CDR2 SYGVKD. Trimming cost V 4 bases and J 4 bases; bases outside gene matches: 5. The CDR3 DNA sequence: TGTGCCATCAGTGCCGGGACAGGGTCAAATCAGCCCCAGCATTTT. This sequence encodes CAISAGTGSNQPQHF.

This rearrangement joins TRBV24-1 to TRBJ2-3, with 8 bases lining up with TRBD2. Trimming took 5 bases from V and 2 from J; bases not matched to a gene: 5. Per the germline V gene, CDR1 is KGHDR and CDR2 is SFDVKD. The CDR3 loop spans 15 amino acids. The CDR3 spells CATSVPSGHTDTQYF. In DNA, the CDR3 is TGTGCCACCAGTGTCCCTAGCGGGCACACAGATACGCAGTATTTT.

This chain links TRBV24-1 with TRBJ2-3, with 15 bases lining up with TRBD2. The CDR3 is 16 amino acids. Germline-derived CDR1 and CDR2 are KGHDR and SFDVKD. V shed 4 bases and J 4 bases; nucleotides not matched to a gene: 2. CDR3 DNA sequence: TGTGCCACCAGTGACCGGACTAGCGGGGGGGCAGATACGCAGTATTTT. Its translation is CATSDRTSGGADTQYF.